The T cell receptor (beta chain) under discussion was sequenced for a study of cytomegalovirus exposure and HLA in healthy donors. This clone was counted once. As yet, its antigen is unknown. A read error may produce the germline difference seen at one junction end. Study-level points and caveats: Usually a TCR sequence was rare, but some public TCRs were found in many donors. Later analysis reportedly placed an Asian-associated ancestry cluster below the roughly 640-donor mean in N-insertions.

Both 60 Vbeta primers and 13 Jbeta primers went into the PCR. Method: immunoSEQ multiplex PCR; TCRdb's copy keeps in-frame clones and lacks some. Counted here are about 170,000 clones, 75% to 90% occurring once; the ten biggest clones make up about 2%. The CDR3 runs to 15 residues. CDR1 is SEHNR and CDR2 is FQNEAQ in the germline V gene (reference sequence). The J gene is TRBJ1-1, the V gene TRBV7-9; 7 bases are a match to TRBD1. Source material: PBMCs. The origin of this receptor is a male donor in good health and CMV-seronegative. Here the CDR3 reads CVSSLAPDRFTEAFF. CDR3 DNA sequence: TGTGTCAGCAGCTTAGCCCCGGACAGGTTCACTGAAGCTTTCTTT.